The T cell receptor beta chain under discussion was sequenced for a study of cytomegalovirus exposure and HLA in healthy donors. Trimming removed 2 bases at V and 3 bases at J, with 8 bases between. This CDR3 has 13 residues. The V gene's germline CDR1 is SGHDN and CDR2 FVKESK. With 60 Vbeta and 13 Jbeta primers, the PCR was carried out. Assay: immunoSEQ multiplex PCR; the TCRdb copy retains only in-frame clones and omits some. The sample records 79,000 or so clones, 65% to 85% being singletons. The sequence was collected from a woman between 40 and 50 years old in good health and CMV-seropositive. The sequencing input was PBMCs. J is TRBJ2-7 and V is TRBV14; weak D call: TRBD2 (5 bases). CDR3: CASSQNRDYEQYF. CDR3 DNA: TGTGCCAGCAGCCAAAACCGGGACTACGAGCAGTACTTC.